This T cell receptor (beta chain) was identified in a study of beta chain features in type 1 diabetes. The ends lost 1 base at V and 10 bases at J; junction bases unmatched: 11. CDR1 KGHSH and CDR2 LQKENI come from the germline V gene. The CDR3 is 16 residues long. The investigators reverse transcribed all of the isolated RNA, so they sequenced expressed TCRB transcripts. Clones were read by immunoSEQ multiplex PCR, and TCRdb kept only the in-frame ones, dropping some. The sample shows some 180,000 clones, more than 10% of them seen only once. This clone appeared a few times. Sequencing input: central memory CD4+ T cells from blood. The rearrangement joins TRBV18 to TRBJ1-4; TRBD1 matches at 8 bases. The receptor was isolated from a woman between 18 and 30 years old in good health. CDR3: CASSPLETGVNGKLFF. The CDR3 DNA is TGTGCCAGCTCACCACTCGAGACAGGGGTGAACGGAAAACTGTTTTTT.